Shown below are 14 T cell receptor beta chains from a single sample sequenced in a study of regulatory T cells in long-lasting Graves disease. Documented time point: persistent/refractory GD, antithyroid drugs over 5 years with positive TRAb. Following extraction of RNA from PBMCs, that RNA was used to make the TCR library. Arm-PCR with iRepertoire HTBI primers amplified the CDR3 regions for these TCR beta libraries. TCRdb fed the multiplex PCR reads into MiXCR, producing one record per CDR3 protein. The sample shows around 340,000 distinct CDR3 sequences, about 20% of them seen only once. The sequenced sample was peripheral blood mononuclear cells (PBMCs), obtained when the disease was refractory, from a patient treated with antithyroid drugs. These TCRs come from a female donor with Graves disease.

This chain joins TRBV20-1 and TRBJ1-2, with D possibly TRBD1 on 5 matching bases. The CDR3 runs to 15 residues. From germline, CDR1 is DFQATT and CDR2 SNEGSKA (reference sequence). Trimming removed 4 bases from V and 0 bases from J, with 15 bases in between. The CDR3 nucleotides read TGCAGTGCTACCTACAGGACGGAAGCTAACTATGGCTACACCTTC. Translation gives CSATYRTEANYGYTF.

This clonotype was seen repeatedly, ten times or more. The chain recombines TRBV6-2 or TRBV6-3 with TRBJ2-4; 12 bases line up with TRBD1. The ends lost 2 bases at V and 0 bases at J; junction bases unmatched: 8. The germline gives CDR1 MNHEY, CDR2 SVGEGT. This CDR3 is 19 amino acids long. The CDR3 nucleotides read TGTGCCAGCAGTTACCGGGGACAGGGGGCCTTACTAGCCAAAAACATTCAGTACTTC. It encodes CASSYRGQGALLAKNIQYF.

In its sample, this clonotype was seen many times. The chain uses TRBV28 and TRBJ1-1, with 10 bases aligning to TRBD1. The CDR3 length is 15 residues. Trimming took 2 bases from V and 5 from J; bases not matched to a gene: 5. Germline CDR1 MDHEN, CDR2 SYDVKM. The CDR3 reads CASSLPGTGETEAFF. In DNA form, the CDR3 reads TGTGCCAGCAGTTTACCCGGGACAGGGGAAACTGAAGCTTTCTTT.

This clonotype was seen at least ten times. This rearrangement joins TRBV28 to TRBJ2-7, with 12 nucleotides matching TRBD2. The CDR3 has 16 residues. In germline, CDR1 is MDHEN, CDR2 SYDVKM. V lost 5 bases to trimming and J lost 5 bases; unmatched junction nucleotides: 10. The CDR3: CASSQTTSGSIHEQYF. CDR3 DNA: TGTGCCAGCAGTCAGACGACTAGCGGGAGTATACACGAGCAGTACTTC. The full variable domain, with the rest looked up from reference TRBV28 and TRBJ2-7, is DVKVTQSSRYLVKRTGEKVFLECVQDMDHENMFWYRQDPGLGLRLIYFSYDVKMKEKGDIPEGYSVSREKKERFSLILESASTNQTSMYLCASSQTTSGSIHEQYFGPGTRLTVT.

This clonotype has ten or more counts. The chain is built from TRBV6-1 and TRBJ1-1, with TRBD1 identical over 7 bases. The germline V gene has CDR1 MNHNS and CDR2 SASEGT. The CDR3 loop spans 14 amino acids. The V segment lost 5 bases and the J segment 1 base; nucleotides outside the gene matches: 4. CDR3 in DNA: TGTGCCAGCAGTAAACGGGACAGGAACACTGAAGCTTTCTTT. Its translation is CASSKRDRNTEAFF.

This clonotype came up many times. J is TRBJ2-7 and V is TRBV7-2; TRBD2 aligns across 11 bases. With V trimmed by 3 bases and J by 4 bases, 2 bases remained unmatched. CDR3 length equals 14 residues. Germline CDR1 reads SGHTA; CDR2 reads FQGNSA. In nucleotides, the CDR3 is TGTGCCAGCAGCTTCACTAGCGGGGGATACGAGCAGTACTTC. Translated, it gives CASSFTSGGYEQYF.

This clonotype was recorded at least ten times. J is TRBJ2-4 and V is TRBV12-3 or TRBV12-4; 10 nucleotides align to TRBD1. CDR3 size: 19 residues. The ends lost 6 bases at V and 3 bases at J; junction bases unmatched: 17. CDR3 amino acids: CASRTPGQGPPLVKNIQYF. The DNA of the CDR3 is TGTGCCAGCAGAACCCCGGGACAGGGGCCCCCGTTGGTCAAAAACATTCAGTACTTC.

This clonotype was seen at least ten times. Here the CDR3 reads CASSLTGGKETQYF. CDR3 in DNA: TGTGCCAGCAGCTTGACAGGGGGGAAAGAGACCCAGTACTTC. J is TRBJ2-5 and V is TRBV7-9, with 9 bases aligning to TRBD1. The germline CDR1 and CDR2 sequences are SEHNR and FQNEAQ (reference sequence). Trimming took 3 bases from V and 3 from J; bases not matched to a gene: 2. This CDR3 region has 14 residues.

The table lists this clonotype with a few counts. This sequence joins TRBV6-1 and TRBJ1-4; 9 bases align to TRBD1. There are 17 residues in the CDR3. The germline gives CDR1 MNHNS, CDR2 SASEGT. After removal of 5 bases from V and 4 bases from J, the junction contained 11 bases not matched to a gene. The CDR3: CASSRDRELEGNEKLFF. CDR3 bases: TGTGCCAGCAGTAGGGACAGGGAGCTGGAGGGTAATGAAAAACTGTTTTTT.

This clonotype was recorded a few times. This sequence joins TRBV28 and TRBJ1-5; D perhaps matches TRBD1 (5 bases). Germline V gene data show CDR1 as MDHEN and CDR2 as SYDVKM. V was cut by 7 bases and J by 7 bases, with 20 bases left in between. The CDR3 contains 15 residues. The CDR3 sequence is CASTGVWGRGQPQHF. DNA of the CDR3: TGTGCCAGCACCGGGGTATGGGGACGCGGGCAGCCCCAGCATTTT.

This clonotype has only a few counts. V gene TRBV5-1 combines with J gene TRBJ1-2, with 8 bases fitting TRBD1. CDR1 is SGHRS and CDR2 is YFSETQ in the germline V gene. V shed 1 base, J shed 1 base, and the junction held 3 bases outside the gene matches. This CDR3 has 15 residues. The CDR3 here is CASSLYTGGNYGYTF. The CDR3 DNA is TGCGCCAGCAGCTTGTACACAGGGGGTAACTATGGCTACACCTTC.

This clonotype was counted many times. The J gene is TRBJ2-5, the V gene TRBV18, with TRBD2 matching over 13 bases. V gave up 4 bases and J gave up 0 bases; unmatched junction bases: 8. There are 18 residues in the CDR3. The germline V gene has CDR1 KGHSH and CDR2 LQKENI. The CDR3 DNA follows: TGTGCCAGCTCACTACGACTAGCGGGGGGCCAGTACCAAGAGACCCAGTACTTC. As protein: CASSLRLAGGQYQETQYF.

This clonotype came up many times. The chain combines TRBV6-1 with TRBJ1-1; TRBD1 is a possible D gene (6 bases). The germline V and J ends were trimmed by 8 bases and 5 bases, with 27 bases remaining between them. Germline assignment: CDR1 MNHNS and CDR2 SASEGT. The CDR3 totals 17 residues. The CDR3 loop reads CASGSYRVVEVRTEAFF. CDR3 bases: TGTGCCAGCGGGAGCTACAGGGTGGTTGAGGTCCGGACTGAAGCTTTCTTT.

This clonotype was counted many times. The chain employs TRBV7-2 and TRBJ2-7, with 7 bases that match TRBD1. Germline CDR1 SGHTA, CDR2 FQGNSA. The CDR3 extends over 16 amino acids. The ends lost 5 bases at V and 3 bases at J; junction bases unmatched: 13. The CDR3 DNA sequence: TGTGCCAGCAGCCCCCCTTTGGACAGGTTCGACTACGAGCAGTACTTC. Amino acid sequence: CASSPPLDRFDYEQYF. Looking up the rest from reference TRBV7-2 and TRBJ2-7 gives the full variable domain: GAGVSQSPSNKVTEKGKDVELRCDPISGHTALYWYRQSLGQGLEFLIYFQGNSAPDKSGLPSDRFSAERTGGSVSTLTIQRTQQEDSAVYLCASSPPLDRFDYEQYFGPGTRLTVT.